This TCR beta chain was sequenced for a study of CD4+ T cells in melanoma. Study-wide points: In melanoma, neoantigen-specific CD4+ T cells reportedly differed in differentiation state. A reported correlation linked neoantigen-specific CD4+ T cells to CD8+, macrophage and B cell function.

The length of the CDR3 is 14 residues. With V trimmed by 7 bases and J by 6 bases, 11 bases remained unmatched. The V gene's germline CDR1 is LNHDA and CDR2 SQIVND (reference sequence). Points on this clone: The target antigen is unknown.

Measured with immunoSEQ multiplex PCR; TCRdb has only the in-frame clones, and not every one. The sample has 9,500 to 11,000 clones; less than 80% are singletons. The sequence derives from a human donor with melanoma. Sequenced material: cells from a culture (not recorded whether cultured in vitro). This chain connects TRBV19 to TRBJ1-1; 7 nucleotides agree with TRBD1. As DNA, the CDR3 is TGTGCCAGTACCACGACAGGGTCGAAGCCTGAAGCTTTCTTT. Amino acids: CASTTTGSKPEAFF.